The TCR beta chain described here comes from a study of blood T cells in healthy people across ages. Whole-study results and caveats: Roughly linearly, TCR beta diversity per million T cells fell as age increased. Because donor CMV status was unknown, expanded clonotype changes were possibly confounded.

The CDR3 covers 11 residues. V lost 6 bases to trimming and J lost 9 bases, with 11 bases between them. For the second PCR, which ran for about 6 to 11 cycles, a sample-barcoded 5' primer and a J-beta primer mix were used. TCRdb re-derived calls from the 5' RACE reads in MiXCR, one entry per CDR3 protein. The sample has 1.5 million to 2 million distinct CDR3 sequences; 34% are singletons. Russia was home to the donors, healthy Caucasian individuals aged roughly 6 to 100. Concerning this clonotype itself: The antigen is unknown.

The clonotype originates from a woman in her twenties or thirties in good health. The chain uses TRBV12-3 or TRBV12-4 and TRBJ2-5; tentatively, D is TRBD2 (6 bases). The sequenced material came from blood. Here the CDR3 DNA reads TGTGCCAGCAGCCCCGGGACTTCCCAGTACTTC. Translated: CASSPGTSQYF.